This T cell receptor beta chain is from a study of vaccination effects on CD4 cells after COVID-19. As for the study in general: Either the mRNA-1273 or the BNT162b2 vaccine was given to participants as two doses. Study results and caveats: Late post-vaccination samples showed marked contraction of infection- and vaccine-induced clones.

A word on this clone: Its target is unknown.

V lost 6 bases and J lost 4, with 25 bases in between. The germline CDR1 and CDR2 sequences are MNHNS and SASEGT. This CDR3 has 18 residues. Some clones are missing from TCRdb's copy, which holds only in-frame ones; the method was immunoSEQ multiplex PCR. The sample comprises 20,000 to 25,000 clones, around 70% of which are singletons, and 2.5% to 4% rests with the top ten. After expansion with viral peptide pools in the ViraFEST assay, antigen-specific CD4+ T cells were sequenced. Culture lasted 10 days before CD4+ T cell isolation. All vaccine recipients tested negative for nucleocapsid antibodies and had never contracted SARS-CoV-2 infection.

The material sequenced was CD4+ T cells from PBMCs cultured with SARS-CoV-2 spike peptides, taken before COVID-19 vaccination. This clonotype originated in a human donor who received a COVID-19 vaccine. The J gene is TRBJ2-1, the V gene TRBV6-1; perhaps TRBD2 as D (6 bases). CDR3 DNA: TGTGCCAGCAGGGAAACCACCGGAGGGGCTTACCCATACAATGAGCAGTTCTTC. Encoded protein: CASRETTGGAYPYNEQFF.